A selection of T cell receptor beta chains follows, all from one sample in a study of T cell responses to AZD1222 COVID-19 vaccine. Clones were sequenced by immunoSEQ multiplex PCR, and TCRdb holds only the in-frame ones, with some missing. The sample contains 130,000 to 150,000 clones, approximately 91% of which appear only once. Specimen: peripheral blood, collected 28 days after the second AZD1222 dose. Receptors originate from an adult who received the AZD1222 COVID-19 vaccine. The CDR3 runs from the conserved cysteine through the conserved F or W. The D gene is left open where the match is weak. Some rows have no size entry. The others give once, few or many, or a class for an expanded clone.

clone_size cdr3_length d_call j_call v_call cdr3_aa cdr3_nt
- 15 - TRBJ2-2 TRBV2 CASRRGRPVTGELFF TGTGCCAGCAGGCGGGGACGGCCTGTGACCGGGGAGCTGTTTTTT
- 12 - TRBJ2-3 TRBV7-2 CASSPPTDTQYF TGTGCCAGCAGCCCCCCCACAGATACGCAGTATTTT
- 13 - TRBJ1-1 TRBV5-1 CASSLTGRSRAFF TGCGCCAGCAGCTTGACAGGGAGGTCGAGAGCTTTCTTT
- 13 - TRBJ2-2 TRBV9 CASSVRGTGELFF TGTGCCAGCAGCGTCCGAGGCACCGGGGAGCTGTTTTTT
- 13 - TRBJ1-2 TRBV12-3/TRBV12-4 CASSLVNNYGYTF TGTGCCAGCAGTTTAGTGAATAACTATGGCTACACCTTC
- 18 - TRBJ2-6 TRBV5-6 CASSSITQGVSGANVLTF TGTGCCAGCAGCTCCATAACGCAAGGGGTTTCTGGGGCCAACGTCCTGACTTTC
- 13 - TRBJ1-5 TRBV7-2 CASSLVGNQPQHF TGTGCCAGCAGCTTAGTTGGGAATCAGCCCCAGCATTTT
- 16 TRBD2 TRBJ2-3 TRBV6-6 CASIRGSGSRTDTQYF TGTGCCAGCATCCGGGGTAGCGGGAGCCGCACAGATACGCAGTATTTT
- 15 - TRBJ1-2 TRBV6-2/TRBV6-3 CASSYSPGVNYGYTF TGTGCCAGCAGTTACTCGCCGGGGGTCAACTATGGCTACACCTTC
- 11 TRBD2 TRBJ2-5 TRBV12-3/TRBV12-4 CASMGGETQYF TGTGCCAGTATGGGGGGGGAGACCCAGTACTTC
- 14 - TRBJ1-1 TRBV27 CASSPMTGTTEAFF TGTGCCAGCAGTCCCATGACAGGAACCACTGAAGCTTTCTTT
- 12 - TRBJ1-4 TRBV20-1 CSASRLNEKLFF TGCAGTGCTAGTCGCCTTAATGAAAAACTGTTTTTT
- 18 TRBD2 TRBJ2-2 TRBV7-8 CASSFDESSGRTAGELFF TGTGCCAGCAGCTTTGATGAGTCTAGCGGGAGAACGGCCGGGGAGCTGTTTTTT
- 14 - TRBJ1-2 TRBV6-5 CASSANRQNYGYTF TGTGCCAGCAGCGCGAATCGACAGAACTATGGCTACACCTTC
few 16 TRBD2 TRBJ2-7 TRBV19 CASSAGLAGGSYEQYF TGTGCCAGTAGTGCAGGACTAGCGGGAGGCTCCTACGAGCAGTACTTC
- 16 TRBD2 TRBJ2-3 TRBV3-1/TRBV3-2 CASSHLQRGGTDTQYF TGTGCCAGCAGCCACCTCCAGCGGGGGGGCACAGATACGCAGTATTTT
- 13 - TRBJ1-5 TRBV6-6 CASWREEDQPQHF TGTGCCAGCTGGAGGGAGGAGGATCAGCCCCAGCATTTT
- 14 - TRBJ2-3 TRBV10-3 CAILTRLGADTQYF TGTGCCATCTTAACGAGACTAGGCGCAGATACGCAGTATTTT
- 16 TRBD2 TRBJ2-5 TRBV5-6 CASSLVASGGQETQYF TGTGCCAGCAGCTTGGTAGCTAGCGGGGGACAAGAGACCCAGTACTTC
- 15 - TRBJ1-5 TRBV6-5 CASSYLGGSNQPQHF TGTGCCAGCAGTTACCTTGGGGGAAGCAATCAGCCCCAGCATTTT
- 15 TRBD1 TRBJ1-6 TRBV15 CATSRQGQVNSPLHF TGTGCCACCAGCAGGCAGGGACAGGTTAATTCACCCCTCCACTTT
once 15 TRBD1 TRBJ1-2 TRBV4-1 CASSQVSGTGYGYTF TGCGCCAGCAGCCAAGTCTCGGGGACAGGCTATGGCTACACCTTC
- 15 - TRBJ1-1 TRBV7-9 CASSLVTGANTEAFF TGTGCCAGCAGCTTAGTGACGGGGGCGAACACTGAAGCTTTCTTT
- 16 - TRBJ2-7 TRBV5-6 CASSLAFGVQTYEQYF TGTGCCAGCAGCTTGGCCTTCGGTGTGCAAACCTACGAGCAGTACTTC
- 17 - TRBJ2-7 TRBV19 CASSIDGRTAYSYEQYF TGTGCCAGTAGTATAGACGGTCGGACAGCGTACTCCTACGAGCAGTACTTC
- 15 - TRBJ1-6 TRBV27 CASTGWGRKDSPLHF TGTGCCAGCACCGGATGGGGCAGGAAAGATTCACCCCTCCACTTT
- 17 TRBD2 TRBJ2-1 TRBV7-8 CASSLAQETSGSHEQFF TGTGCCAGCAGCTTAGCGCAGGAGACTAGCGGGAGTCATGAGCAGTTCTTC
- 13 - TRBJ1-5 TRBV30 CAWSVNSNQPQHF TGTGCCTGGAGTGTAAACAGTAATCAGCCCCAGCATTTT
- 15 TRBD2 TRBJ2-1 TRBV7-2 CASSSRTSGLREQFF TGTGCCAGCAGCTCTCGGACTAGCGGGCTTCGGGAGCAGTTCTTC
- 13 - TRBJ1-6 TRBV27 CASSRAGNSPLHF TGTGCCAGCAGTCGGGCGGGGAATTCACCCCTCCACTTT
- 15 - TRBJ2-2 TRBV27 CASSLNSRYTGELFF TGTGCCAGCAGTTTAAACAGCCGTTACACCGGGGAGCTGTTTTTT
- 16 TRBD2 TRBJ2-3 TRBV5-1 CASSLELAGGTDTQYF TGCGCCAGCAGCTTAGAACTAGCGGGAGGGACAGATACGCAGTATTTT
- 12 - TRBJ1-1 TRBV7-2 CASNQGTPEAFF TGTGCCAGTAACCAGGGGACCCCTGAAGCTTTCTTT
- 13 - TRBJ1-2 TRBV7-9 CASSSGRDYGYTF TGTGCCAGCAGCTCGGGGAGGGATTATGGCTACACCTTC
- 13 TRBD1 TRBJ1-1 TRBV30 CACPLRDRAEAFF TGTGCCTGCCCGCTCCGGGACAGGGCTGAAGCTTTCTTT
- 11 - TRBJ2-7 TRBV30 CAWSVKAEQYF TGTGCCTGGAGTGTAAAAGCCGAGCAGTACTTC
few 15 TRBD1 TRBJ1-1 TRBV7-3 CASSPRQGANTEAFF TGTGCCAGCAGCCCCAGACAGGGGGCGAACACTGAAGCTTTCTTT
once 15 TRBD2 TRBJ2-1 TRBV2 CASRAPSGRAPEQFF TGTGCCAGCAGAGCCCCTAGCGGGAGGGCCCCTGAGCAGTTCTTC
few 13 TRBD1 TRBJ1-1 TRBV2 CASTRGLNTEAFF TGTGCCAGTACTAGGGGGCTGAACACTGAAGCTTTCTTT
- 15 - TRBJ2-1 TRBV7-2 CASSFPGGRAHEQFF TGTGCCAGCAGCTTCCCCGGGGGTAGGGCCCATGAGCAGTTCTTC
- 14 TRBD1 TRBJ1-4 TRBV2 CASSVTGNNEKLFF TGTGCCAGCAGTGTGACAGGGAATAATGAAAAACTGTTTTTT
- 11 - TRBJ1-2 TRBV25-1 CASSQNYGYTF TGTGCCAGCAGCCAGAACTATGGCTACACCTTC
once 12 TRBD2 TRBJ2-7 TRBV30 CAWSVRGGEQYF TGTGCCTGGAGTGTACGGGGGGGAGAGCAGTACTTC
- 15 - TRBJ2-1 TRBV4-3 CASSQEGYLEDEQFF TGCGCCAGCAGCCAAGAGGGGTACTTGGAGGATGAGCAGTTCTTC
- 15 TRBD2 TRBJ2-3 TRBV6-5 CASERASGSTDTQYF TGTGCCAGTGAAAGAGCTAGCGGGAGCACAGATACGCAGTATTTT
- 14 - TRBJ2-5 TRBV2 CASSERAGQETQYF TGTGCCAGCAGTGAAAGGGCAGGGCAAGAGACCCAGTACTTC
- 16 TRBD1 TRBJ2-7 TRBV19 CASSFVPGQRNYEQYF TGTGCCAGTAGCTTCGTCCCGGGACAGAGAAACTACGAGCAGTACTTC
- 14 TRBD1 TRBJ1-3 TRBV30 CACPDRGSGNTIYF TGTGCCTGTCCGGACAGGGGATCTGGAAACACCATATATTTT